This entry features one TCR beta chain sequence. Other DNA sequences within the sample encode an identical CDR3. This record comes from a study of OX40 agonist ivuxolimab in advanced cancers. Blood got drawn at baseline, again on cycle 4 day 1, and then on cycle 7 day 1. Only in-frame clones appear in the TCRdb table, and some are missing; sequencing was by immunoSEQ multiplex PCR. Here the sample spans tens of thousands of clones, under 90% being singletons. Trimming removed 0 bases at V and 3 bases at J, with 6 bases between. The CDR3 contains 13 residues. Germline CDR1 and CDR2: SGHRS and YFSETQ. The origin of this receptor is an adult with an advanced solid tumor such as melanoma, head and neck, liver or kidney cancer. The V call is TRBV5-1, the J call TRBJ2-5; D perhaps matches TRBD2 (5 bases). Sample: CD4+ or CD8+ T cells sorted from blood, taken in a trial of the OX40 agonist ivuxolimab. CDR3 sequence (DNA): TGCGCCAGCAGCTTGGGGACTGAAGAGACCCAGTACTTC. Its translation: CASSLGTEETQYF.